These T cell receptor beta chains were read from a single sample in a study of blood T cell repertoires in COVID-19. Sequenced by immunoSEQ multiplex PCR; TCRdb stores in-frame clones only, minus some. Here the sample spans 60,000 to 80,000 clones, over 75% being singletons. The specimen sequenced was peripheral blood. These receptors were taken from a woman aged 55-75 years with COVID-19, enrolled during active disease. Each CDR3 is given with its conserved first and last residue. The order of the fields is CDR3 length, D gene, V gene, J gene, clone size, CDR3 protein, CDR3 DNA. D genes are given only for firm matches. Only part of the rows carry a size: once, few, many, or a class if the clone is expanded.

11	NA	TRBV2	TRBJ2-5	NA	CASNLQETQYF	TGTGCCAGCAACTTACAAGAGACCCAGTACTTC
15	TRBD2	TRBV6-5	TRBJ2-1	NA	CASRSRLAGIDEQFF	TGTGCCAGCAGATCCCGACTAGCGGGAATCGATGAGCAGTTCTTC
14	NA	TRBV29-1	TRBJ1-2	NA	CSVERQEVAYGYTF	TGCAGCGTTGAACGACAGGAGGTTGCTTATGGCTACACCTTC
12	NA	TRBV7-5	TRBJ1-6	NA	CARTGFNSPLHF	TGTGCCAGAACAGGGTTTAATTCACCCCTCCACTTT
15	TRBD1	TRBV19	TRBJ1-5	NA	CASTSAGGARQPQHF	TGTGCCAGTACCTCCGCAGGGGGCGCCCGTCAGCCCCAGCATTTT
16	TRBD1	TRBV5-1	TRBJ1-2	NA	CASSLSRDRLYYGYTF	TGCGCCAGCAGCTTGAGCCGGGACAGACTGTACTATGGCTACACCTTC
15	NA	TRBV14	TRBJ2-1	NA	CASSQDQGTYNEQFF	TGTGCCAGCAGCCAAGATCAGGGAACCTACAATGAGCAGTTCTTC
14	NA	TRBV6-2/TRBV6-3	TRBJ1-5	NA	CASSYSGRAQPQHF	TGTGCCAGCAGTTACTCTGGCAGGGCTCAGCCCCAGCATTTT
16	NA	TRBV7-8	TRBJ2-1	NA	CASSLVMSGSYNEQFF	TGTGCCAGCAGCTTAGTGATGTCAGGCTCCTACAATGAGCAGTTCTTC
14	NA	TRBV7-9	TRBJ1-1	NA	CASSLAAMNTEAFF	TGTGCCAGCAGCTTAGCGGCCATGAACACTGAAGCTTTCTTT
15	NA	TRBV9	TRBJ1-4	NA	CASSPQTASNEKLFF	TGTGCCAGCAGCCCTCAGACAGCTTCTAATGAAAAACTGTTTTTT
15	NA	TRBV7-2	TRBJ2-1	few	CASSLNRYSYNEQFF	TGTGCCAGCAGCTTAAACAGATACTCCTACAATGAGCAGTTCTTC
16	TRBD1	TRBV3-1/TRBV3-2	TRBJ1-5	NA	CASSQEPTGLNQPQHF	TGTGCCAGCAGCCAAGAGCCGACAGGGTTAAATCAGCCCCAGCATTTT
13	NA	TRBV5-1	TRBJ1-4	few	CASSKALGEKLFF	TGCGCCAGCTCGAAAGCGTTGGGTGAAAAACTGTTTTTT
16	NA	TRBV19	TRBJ1-5	NA	CASGDHRVIISQPQHF	TGTGCCAGCGGAGATCACAGGGTGATCATTAGTCAGCCCCAGCATTTT
15	TRBD1	TRBV27	TRBJ2-7	NA	CASSLKGQGSYEQYF	TGTGCCAGCAGTTTGAAGGGACAGGGGAGCTACGAGCAGTACTTC
17	TRBD2	TRBV19	TRBJ2-5	NA	CASSNRGLAGGQETQYF	TGTGCCAGTAGTAACAGGGGACTAGCGGGAGGCCAAGAGACCCAGTACTTC
13	NA	TRBV7-2	TRBJ2-7	NA	CASSPGPTSEQYF	TGTGCCAGCAGCCCCGGCCCAACTAGCGAGCAGTACTTC
13	NA	TRBV6-6	TRBJ1-2	NA	CASSYGNRAGYTF	TGTGCCAGCAGTTACGGGAACAGGGCTGGCTACACCTTC
19	NA	TRBV6-1	TRBJ1-5	NA	CASSEAYGQYANSNQPQHF	TGTGCCAGCAGTGAAGCCTATGGACAGTATGCAAATAGCAATCAGCCCCAGCATTTT
15	TRBD2	TRBV24-1	TRBJ2-3	NA	CATSDLRGRGDTQYF	TGTGCCACCAGTGATTTACGCGGGAGGGGGGATACGCAGTATTTT
14	TRBD2	TRBV7-2	TRBJ2-3	NA	CASSLTSGTDTQYF	TGTGCCAGCAGCTTGACTAGCGGCACAGATACGCAGTATTTT
16	TRBD1	TRBV6-5	TRBJ2-2	NA	CASSYSPGQGTGELFF	TGTGCCAGCAGTTACTCCCCGGGACAGGGGACCGGGGAGCTGTTTTTT
17	TRBD2	TRBV3-1/TRBV3-2	TRBJ2-1	NA	CASSLGIAGGPNNEQFF	TGTGCCAGCAGCCTTGGGATAGCGGGAGGGCCTAACAATGAGCAGTTCTTC
15	NA	TRBV4-2	TRBJ1-6	few	CASSQEGGLNSPLHF	TGTGCCAGCAGCCAAGAGGGAGGGTTGAATTCACCCCTCCACTTT
16	NA	TRBV7-2	TRBJ2-1	once	CASSLDEEASYNEQFF	TGTGCCAGCAGCTTAGATGAAGAGGCGTCCTACAATGAGCAGTTCTTC
15	TRBD1	TRBV7-9	TRBJ2-3	once	CASSLEGQGTDTQYF	TGTGCCAGCAGCTTAGAGGGACAGGGCACAGATACGCAGTATTTT